A single sample is the source of the 4 T cell receptor beta chains below, sequenced in a study of OX40 agonist ivuxolimab in advanced cancers. Clones were read by immunoSEQ multiplex PCR, and TCRdb kept only the in-frame ones, dropping some. The data contain about 62,000 clones, 85% of them singletons. Sequencing was performed on CD4+ or CD8+ T cells sorted from blood, taken in a trial of the OX40 agonist ivuxolimab. These receptors were collected from an adult with an advanced solid tumor such as melanoma, head and neck, liver or kidney cancer.

The chain is built from TRBV4-1 and TRBJ2-2, with D maybe TRBD2 (5 bases). Germline values: CDR1 MGHRA, CDR2 YSYEKL. The CDR3 has 18 amino acids. The V and J ends lost 0 bases and 3 bases respectively, with 17 bases between them. CDR3 in amino acids: CASSQDAGKVEDTGELFF. Here the CDR3 DNA reads TGCGCCAGCAGCCAAGATGCGGGTAAGGTGGAGGACACCGGGGAGCTGTTTTTT.

The chain uses TRBV7-3 and TRBJ2-1; 8 bases are shared with TRBD2. V shed 0 bases, J shed 8 bases, and the junction held 3 bases outside the gene matches. Germline CDR1 is SGHTA and CDR2 is FQGTGA. The CDR3 contains 14 residues. For the CDR3, the DNA is TGTGCCAGCAGCTTAACAGGACTAGCCGATGAGCAGTTCTTC. It yields the protein CASSLTGLADEQFF.

This chain links TRBV6-1 with TRBJ1-3; no clear D. Germline CDR1 and CDR2: MNHNS and SASEGT. The CDR3 runs 16 residues. The V and J ends lost 3 bases and 2 bases respectively, with 14 bases between them. The CDR3 nucleotides are TGTGCCAGCAGTGAGCTACCAGGCTGGACTGGAAACACCATATATTTT. It translates to CASSELPGWTGNTIYF.

This chain connects TRBV18 to TRBJ2-3; 11 bases align to TRBD2. CDR3 length: 16 amino acids. CDR1 and CDR2 from the germline V gene are KGHSH and LQKENI. V shed 1 base and J 6 bases; nucleotides not matched to a gene: 6. The CDR3: CASSPLAGGPGDTQYF. CDR3 nucleotide sequence: TGTGCCAGCTCACCACTAGCGGGGGGGCCCGGCGATACGCAGTATTTT.